This entry describes one TCR beta chain. What it binds is unknown. These data belong to a study of T cell responses to AZD1222 COVID-19 vaccine. Study-wide results and caveats: Only five to seven individuals given AZD1222 were seropositive at baseline. Across the whole spike, CD4 TCRs peaked at regions 160-218 and 743-854. Nearly half of spike-specific TCRs reportedly go after variant regions that carry no mutations. The repertoires were collected only after the peak T cell response.

Clones were read by immunoSEQ multiplex PCR, and TCRdb kept only the in-frame ones, dropping some. The sample lists about 180,000 clones; around 94% were seen once. Losses at the gene ends were 5 bases for V and 0 bases for J; bases not matched to a gene: 3. The CDR3 consists of 16 residues. Germline-derived CDR1 and CDR2 are SNHLY and FYNNEI. Specimen: peripheral blood, collected 28 days after the second AZD1222 dose. This chain joins TRBV2 and TRBJ1-4; the match to TRBD1 covers 10 bases. This receptor was taken from an adult who received the AZD1222 COVID-19 vaccine. CDR3 DNA sequence: TGTGCCAGCAGTAGGACAGGGGGTGCAACTAATGAAAAACTGTTTTTT. This encodes CASSRTGGATNEKLFF.